This T cell receptor beta chain originates from a study of glioma-infiltrating T cells. The sample holds many counts of this clonotype. The iRepertoire nested amplicon-rescue multiplex PCR amplified TCR alpha and beta CDR3s from RNA. From the multiplex PCR reads, TCRdb called clonotypes with MiXCR, one entry per CDR3 protein. Of 150,000 to 200,000 distinct CDR3 sequences in the sample, approximately 30% were seen once. V shed 3 bases and J 14 bases; nucleotides not matched to a gene: 7. The CDR3 loop spans 12 amino acids. The sample comprised glioma tissue, nonneoplastic brain tissue, or PBMCs (not recorded which). The TCR originated in a human donor with low-grade glioma or glioblastoma, undergoing nonglioma brain surgery, or in good health (not recorded which). The V gene is TRBV12-3 or TRBV12-4, the J gene TRBJ2-1, with TRBD2 matching 7 bases. CDR3 bases: TGTGCCAGCAGTTTCTGGCGGGAGACAGAGTTCTTC. Encoded protein: CASSFWRETEFF.